This TCR beta chain was found in a study of shared clonotypes between healthy human individuals. Method: immunoSEQ multiplex PCR; TCRdb's copy keeps in-frame clones and lacks some. The sample yields more than 1,200,000 clones, 98% seen once. The study, taken as a whole, reports: Shared clonotypes across all four donors exceeded non-shared ones in generation probability.

Concerning this clone itself: Its antigen remains unknown.

The V gene lost 4 bases and the J gene lost 0 bases, with 12 bases spanning the gap. Per the germline V gene, CDR1 is SGHVS and CDR2 is FQNEAQ. The CDR3 has 15 residues. The chain joins TRBV7-8 to TRBJ1-1; D unresolved. The clonotype comes from a man in his thirties or forties in good health. The sample was naive CD4+ T cells sorted from blood. Sample subset: CD45RA+ positively selected. The CDR3 nucleotides are TGTGCCAGCAGCTCAAGGCAGACGGTGAACACTGAAGCTTTCTTT. This gives the protein CASSSRQTVNTEAFF.